The clone carrying this T cell receptor (beta chain) was recorded once. Its cognate antigen is unknown. One end of the junction fails to match germline, which may point to a read error. This sample was taken from a study of response to subunit inactivated influenza vaccine. General study findings and limits: Each seasonal flu vaccination may recruit only limited new T cells, authors suggested.

Germline V CDR1 and CDR2: SNHLY, FYNNEI. This CDR3 has 14 amino acids. TCRdb fed the RT-PCR reads into MiXCR, producing one record per CDR3 protein. Of 300,000 to 350,000 distinct CDR3 sequences in the sample, around a fifth were seen once. The sample consisted of PBMCs from blood, taken around 22 months after vaccination. V is TRBV2 and J is TRBJ1-5; 7 bases match TRBD1. This receptor was identified in a man aged 50 to 75 who received an inactivated influenza vaccine. CDR3 sequence (DNA): TGTGCCAGCAGGGAGACAGGGCCCCTCCATCCCCAGAATTTT. Translated: CASRETGPLHPQNF.